This T cell receptor beta chain was identified in a study of beta chain features in type 1 diabetes. In the case of this clone: The target antigen is unknown.

Trimming at V came to 1 base and at J to 8 bases, leaving 4 bases not matched to a gene. CDR1 and CDR2 from the germline V gene are SGHTA and FQGNSA. The CDR3 runs 15 residues. Since all of the isolated RNA was reverse transcribed, expressed TCRB transcripts were what got sequenced. Sequencing used immunoSEQ multiplex PCR; TCRdb keeps in-frame clones, though not all of them. The table has 150,000 to 170,000 clones, under 9.5% seen once. Study outcomes and limitations: Researchers report that Type 1 diabetes patients had moderately but significantly shorter TCRB CDR3s across all four CD4+ subsets.

Material for sequencing was central memory CD4+ T cells from blood. This chain connects TRBV7-2 to TRBJ1-4; 10 nucleotides align to TRBD1. The TCR was taken from a man aged 18-30 years in good health. CDR3 coding DNA: TGTGCCAGCAGCTTAGTGACAGGGGGCATCGAAAAACTGTTTTTT. Translating gives CASSLVTGGIEKLFF.